This T cell receptor (beta chain) is drawn from a study of identical twins. TCRdb itself ran the 5' RACE reads through MiXCR, one entry per CDR3 protein. Of 1.5 million to 2 million distinct CDR3 sequences listed, around a third are singletons. Trimming cost V 6 bases and J 1 base, with 13 bases left between them. Germline-derived CDR1 and CDR2 are MDHEN and SYDVKM. This CDR3 is built from 14 residues. The sample consisted of cord blood. This rearrangement joins TRBV28 to TRBJ2-7, with D tentatively TRBD1 (6 bases). This receptor was taken from a newborn girl in good health. This CDR3 reads CASSNFGQSYEQYF. The CDR3, as DNA: TGTGCCAGCAGCAACTTTGGACAGTCCTACGAGCAGTACTTC.